This TCR beta chain was sequenced in a study of blood T cells in healthy people across ages. Study conclusions and caveats: Because donor CMV status was unknown, expanded clonotype changes were possibly confounded. A roughly linear age-dependent decrease characterized TCR beta diversity per million T cells. It was the long-lived donors that had more naive CD4+ cells and higher diversity than aged donors.

This clonotype turned up a few times. Its antigen is not known. A sample-barcoded 5' primer and a J-beta primer mix were used in a second PCR of roughly 7 to 12 cycles. Template switching added a 12-random-nucleotide identifier to every cDNA molecule. TCRdb re-analysed the 5' RACE reads in MiXCR, keeping a single row per CDR3 protein. The table has over a million distinct CDR3 sequences, approximately 42% seen once; the top ten hold around 4%. V lost 2 bases, J lost 6 bases, and 16 bases lay in between. This CDR3 contains 16 residues. Germline V lookup: CDR1 SGHTA, CDR2 FQGNSA. This chain links TRBV7-2 with TRBJ2-2, with D perhaps TRBD2 (5 bases). The source material was blood. This clonotype originated in a young woman in good health. The CDR3: CASSLYVSGLAGELFF. CDR3 nucleotide sequence: TGTGCCAGCAGCTTATATGTTTCGGGGTTGGCCGGGGAGCTGTTTTTT.